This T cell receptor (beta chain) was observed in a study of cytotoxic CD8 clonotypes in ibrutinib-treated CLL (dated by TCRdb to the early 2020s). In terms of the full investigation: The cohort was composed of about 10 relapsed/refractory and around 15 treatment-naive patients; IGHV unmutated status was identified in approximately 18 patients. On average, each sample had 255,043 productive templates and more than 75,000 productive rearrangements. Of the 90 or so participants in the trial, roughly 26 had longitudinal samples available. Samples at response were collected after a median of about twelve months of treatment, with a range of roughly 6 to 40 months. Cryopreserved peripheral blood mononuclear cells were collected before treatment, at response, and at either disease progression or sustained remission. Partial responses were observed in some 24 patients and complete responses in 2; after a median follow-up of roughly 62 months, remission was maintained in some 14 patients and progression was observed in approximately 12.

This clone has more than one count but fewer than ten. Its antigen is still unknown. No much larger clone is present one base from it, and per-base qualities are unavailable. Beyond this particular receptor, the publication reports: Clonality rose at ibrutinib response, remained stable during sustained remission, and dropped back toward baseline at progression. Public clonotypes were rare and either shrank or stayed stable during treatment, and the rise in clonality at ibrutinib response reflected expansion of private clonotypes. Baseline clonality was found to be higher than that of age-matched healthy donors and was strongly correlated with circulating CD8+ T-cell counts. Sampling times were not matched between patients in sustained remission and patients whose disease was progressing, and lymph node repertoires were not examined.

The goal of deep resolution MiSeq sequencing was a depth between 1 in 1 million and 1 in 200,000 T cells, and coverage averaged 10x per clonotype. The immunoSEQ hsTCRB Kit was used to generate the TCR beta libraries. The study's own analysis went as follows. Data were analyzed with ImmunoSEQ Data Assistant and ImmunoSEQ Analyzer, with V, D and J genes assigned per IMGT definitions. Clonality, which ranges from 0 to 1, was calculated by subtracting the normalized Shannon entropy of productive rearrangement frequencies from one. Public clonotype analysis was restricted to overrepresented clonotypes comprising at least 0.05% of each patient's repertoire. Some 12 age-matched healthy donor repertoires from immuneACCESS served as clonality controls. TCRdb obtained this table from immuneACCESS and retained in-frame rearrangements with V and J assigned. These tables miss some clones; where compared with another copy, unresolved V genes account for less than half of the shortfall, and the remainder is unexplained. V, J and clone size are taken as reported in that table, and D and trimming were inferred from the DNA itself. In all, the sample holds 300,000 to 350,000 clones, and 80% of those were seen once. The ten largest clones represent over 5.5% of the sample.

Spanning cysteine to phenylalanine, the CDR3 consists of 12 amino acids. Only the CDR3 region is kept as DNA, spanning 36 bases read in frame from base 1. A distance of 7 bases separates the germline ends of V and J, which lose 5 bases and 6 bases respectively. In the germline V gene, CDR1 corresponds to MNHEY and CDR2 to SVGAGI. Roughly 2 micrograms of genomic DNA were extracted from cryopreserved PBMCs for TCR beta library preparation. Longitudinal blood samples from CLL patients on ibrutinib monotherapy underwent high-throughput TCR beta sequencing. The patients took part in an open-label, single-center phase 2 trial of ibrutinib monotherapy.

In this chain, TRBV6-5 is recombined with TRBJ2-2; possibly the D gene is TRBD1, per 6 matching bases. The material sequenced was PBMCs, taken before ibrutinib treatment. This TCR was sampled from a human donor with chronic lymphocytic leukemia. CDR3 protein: CASSRQAGELFF. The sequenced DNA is TGTGCCAGCAGTCGACAGGCCGGGGAGCTGTTTTTT.